The 7 T cell receptor beta chains given below trace back to one sample, sequenced in a study of OX40 agonist ivuxolimab in advanced cancers. Library construction relied on the immunoSEQ multiplex PCR assay. TCRdb stores this immuneACCESS table with in-frame sequences only. Part of the clones is absent; in the studies checked, under half of the shortfall reflects unresolved V genes, and no reason is known for the rest. In all, the sample holds some 68,000 clones, and around 90% of those were seen once. In total, the top ten clones hold around 1% of the sample. Sample: CD4+ or CD8+ T cells sorted from blood, taken in a trial of the OX40 agonist ivuxolimab. These receptors came from an adult with an advanced solid tumor such as melanoma, head and neck, liver or kidney cancer.

The gene calls are TRBV18 and TRBJ2-5; 7 nucleotides match TRBD2. Germline assignment: CDR1 KGHSH and CDR2 LQKENI. This CDR3 spans 13 amino acids. Germline trimming cut 5 bases from V and 3 bases from J; bases unmatched to any gene: 3. This chain's CDR3 is CASSTGLEETQYF. The CDR3 coding sequence is TGTGCCAGCTCAACCGGACTAGAAGAGACCCAGTACTTC.

The chain uses TRBV6-5 and TRBJ2-7; possibly TRBD2 for D (6 bases). V was trimmed by 4 bases and J by 2 bases, leaving 12 bases between them. CDR1 MNHEY and CDR2 SVGAGI come from the germline V gene. This CDR3 spans 14 amino acids. In nucleotides, the CDR3 is TGTGCCAGCAGTTCGAGGTGGAGGGCCTACGAGCAGTACTTC. It yields the protein CASSSRWRAYEQYF.

The chain uses TRBV6-5 and TRBJ2-5, with D maybe TRBD2 (6 bases). Trimming took off 5 bases at V and 7 bases at J, with 17 bases between the two ends. The V gene's germline CDR1 is MNHEY and CDR2 SVGAGI. The CDR3 is 14 amino acids. CDR3 DNA sequence: TGTGCCAGCAGTAAGGGGCCGGGAGAAGGGACCCAGTACTTC. This translates into CASSKGPGEGTQYF.

This clone was counted a single time. V usage is TRBV5-1 and J usage is TRBJ1-2; D possibly corresponds to TRBD1 (5 bases). Trimming took off 4 bases at V and 4 bases at J, with 14 bases between the two ends. CDR3 length: 14 amino acids. CDR1 is SGHRS and CDR2 is YFSETQ in the germline V gene. In nucleotides, the CDR3 is TGCGCCAGCAGCATCTCAGGGAGCGCCTATGGCTACACCTTC. This encodes CASSISGSAYGYTF.

The chain carries TRBV9 and TRBJ1-3; D is uncertain. The CDR3 has 15 amino acids. Trimming cost V 0 bases and J 2 bases, with 9 bases left between them. Germline CDR1 SGDLS, CDR2 YYNGEE. The DNA of the CDR3 is TGTGCCAGCAGCGTAGGAGAAGGGACTGGAAACACCATATATTTT. Translated, it gives CASSVGEGTGNTIYF.

The chain links TRBV7-7 to TRBJ2-3; tentatively, D is TRBD2 (5 bases). CDR3 length: 15 residues. V was pared by 0 bases and J by 6 bases, with 13 bases between. CDR1 and CDR2 from the germline V gene are SSHAT and FNYEAQ (reference sequence). The CDR3 protein is CASSLAPSSFDTQYF. The CDR3 DNA sequence: TGTGCCAGCAGCTTAGCGCCGTCTAGCTTTGATACGCAGTATTTT.

The rearrangement links TRBV28 to TRBJ2-5, with 10 bases lining up with TRBD2. Losses at the gene ends were 7 bases for V and 5 bases for J; bases not matched to a gene: 16. The CDR3 length is 17 residues. The germline V gene encodes CDR1 MDHEN and CDR2 SYDVKM. CDR3 in amino acids: CASTLGGSGGRRETQYF. The CDR3 DNA is TGTGCCAGCACCCTAGGGGGTAGCGGGGGGCGGAGGGAGACCCAGTACTTC.